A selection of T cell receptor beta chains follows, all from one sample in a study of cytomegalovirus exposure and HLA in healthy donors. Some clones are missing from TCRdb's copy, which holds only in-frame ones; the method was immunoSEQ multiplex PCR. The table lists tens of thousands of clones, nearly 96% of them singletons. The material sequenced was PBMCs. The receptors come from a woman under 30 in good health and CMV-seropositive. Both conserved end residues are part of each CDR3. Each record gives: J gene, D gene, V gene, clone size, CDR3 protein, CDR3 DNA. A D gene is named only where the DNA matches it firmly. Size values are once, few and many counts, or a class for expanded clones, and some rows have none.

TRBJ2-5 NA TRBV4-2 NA CASSPLWTGTQSETQYF TGTGCCAGCAGCCCACTCTGGACCGGGACTCAGAGTGAGACCCAGTACTTC
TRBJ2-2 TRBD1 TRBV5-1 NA CASRRGTGSTGELFF TGCGCCAGCCGTCGAGGGACAGGGTCCACCGGGGAGCTGTTTTTT
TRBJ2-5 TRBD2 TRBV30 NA CAWSEASGRQETQYF TGTGCCTGGAGTGAGGCTAGCGGGAGGCAAGAGACCCAGTACTTC
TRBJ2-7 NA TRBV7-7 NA CASSFRPGATYEQYF TGTGCTAGCAGCTTTCGTCCAGGGGCCACCTACGAGCAGTACTTC
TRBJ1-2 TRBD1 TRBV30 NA CAWSIRGQDYGYTF TGTGCCTGGAGTATAAGGGGGCAGGACTATGGCTACACCTTC
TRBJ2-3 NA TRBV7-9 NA CASSGRDSTDTQYF TGTGCCAGCAGCGGCAGGGATAGCACAGATACGCAGTATTTT
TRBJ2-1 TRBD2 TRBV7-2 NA CASSRGLASYNEQFF TGTGCCAGCAGCCGGGGACTAGCGAGCTACAATGAGCAGTTCTTC
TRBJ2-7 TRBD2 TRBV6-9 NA CASIGFSGTFSYEQYF TGTGCCAGCATTGGGTTTAGCGGGACTTTCTCCTACGAGCAGTACTTC
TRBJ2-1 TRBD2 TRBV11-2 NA CASSLVTSGGLSYNEQFF TGTGCCAGCAGCTTAGTGACTAGCGGGGGTCTATCCTACAATGAGCAGTTCTTC
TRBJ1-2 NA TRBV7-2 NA CASSLETGLGTMGGYTF TGTGCCAGCAGCTTAGAGACAGGCCTGGGGACGATGGGTGGCTACACCTTC
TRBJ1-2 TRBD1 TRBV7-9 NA CASSLGQGSTGYTF TGTGCCAGCAGCTTGGGACAGGGATCTACCGGCTACACCTTC
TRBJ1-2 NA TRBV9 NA CASSVDPDMLTPIYTF TGTGCCAGCAGCGTAGACCCTGACATGCTCACCCCGATCTACACCTTC
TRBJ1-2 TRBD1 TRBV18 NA CASSSGQGMGYTF TGTGCCAGCTCATCGGGACAGGGAATGGGCTACACCTTC
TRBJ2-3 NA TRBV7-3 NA CASSLSPSTDTQYF TGTGCCAGCAGCTTGAGTCCTAGCACAGATACGCAGTATTTT
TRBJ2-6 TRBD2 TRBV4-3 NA CASSQGTSGSGANVLTF TGCGCCAGCAGCCAAGGGACTAGCGGGTCTGGGGCCAACGTCCTGACTTTC
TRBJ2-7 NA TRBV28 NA CASSLVSRVYEQYF TGTGCCAGCAGTTTGGTCAGCCGGGTCTACGAGCAGTACTTC
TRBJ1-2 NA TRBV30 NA CAWSVLGGFSYTF TGTGCCTGGAGTGTACTTGGAGGCTTTAGCTACACCTTC
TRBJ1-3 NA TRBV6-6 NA CASSDSYSGNTIYF TGTGCCAGCAGCGACAGTTACTCTGGAAACACCATATATTTT
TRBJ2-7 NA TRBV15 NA CATSRDLGQGWEQYF TGTGCCACCAGCAGAGATCTGGGCCAGGGTTGGGAGCAGTACTTC
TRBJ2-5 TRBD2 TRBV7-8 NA CASHITSGSLGETQYF TGTGCCAGCCATATAACTAGCGGGAGTCTGGGAGAGACCCAGTACTTC
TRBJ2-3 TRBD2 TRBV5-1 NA CASSQGTSGRGGTDTQYF TGCGCCAGCAGCCAAGGGACTAGCGGGAGAGGGGGCACAGATACGCAGTATTTT
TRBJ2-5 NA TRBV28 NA CASSPPAHRWETQYF TGTGCCAGCAGTCCCCCGGCACACAGATGGGAGACCCAGTACTTC
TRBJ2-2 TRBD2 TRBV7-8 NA CASSLNRGLKTTGELFF TGTGCCAGCAGCTTAAATCGGGGACTAAAGACGACCGGGGAGCTGTTTTTT
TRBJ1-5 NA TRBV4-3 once CASSQVKGNQPQHF TGCGCCAGCAGCCAAGTGAAGGGGAATCAGCCCCAGCATTTT
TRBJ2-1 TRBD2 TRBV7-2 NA CASSLAPPSGTYNEQFF TGTGCCAGCAGCTTAGCTCCCCCTAGCGGGACCTACAATGAGCAGTTCTTC
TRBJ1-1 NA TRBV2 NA CASRAGTVNTEAFF TGTGCCAGCAGGGCAGGAACGGTAAACACTGAAGCTTTCTTT
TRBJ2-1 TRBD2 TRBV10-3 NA CAISESGSGGDEQFF TGTGCCATCAGTGAGTCTGGTAGCGGGGGGGATGAGCAGTTCTTC